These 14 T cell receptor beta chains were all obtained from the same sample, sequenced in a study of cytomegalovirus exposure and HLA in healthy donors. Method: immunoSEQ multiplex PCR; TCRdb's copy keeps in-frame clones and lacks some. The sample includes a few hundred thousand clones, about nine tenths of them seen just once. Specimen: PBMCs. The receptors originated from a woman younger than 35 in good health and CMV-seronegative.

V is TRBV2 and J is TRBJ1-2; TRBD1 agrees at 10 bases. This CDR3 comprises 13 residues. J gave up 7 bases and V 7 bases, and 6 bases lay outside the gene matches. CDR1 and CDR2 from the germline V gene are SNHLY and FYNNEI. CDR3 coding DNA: TGTGCCAGCACCCGACAGGGGGCGGGTGGCTACACCTTC. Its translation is CASTRQGAGGYTF.

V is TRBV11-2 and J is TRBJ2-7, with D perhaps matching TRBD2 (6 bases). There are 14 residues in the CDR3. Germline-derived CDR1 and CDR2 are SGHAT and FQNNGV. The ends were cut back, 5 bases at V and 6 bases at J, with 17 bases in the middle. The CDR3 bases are TGTGCCAGCAGCCAAGGGACTGGTGGGTTCGAGCAGTACTTC. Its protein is CASSQGTGGFEQYF.

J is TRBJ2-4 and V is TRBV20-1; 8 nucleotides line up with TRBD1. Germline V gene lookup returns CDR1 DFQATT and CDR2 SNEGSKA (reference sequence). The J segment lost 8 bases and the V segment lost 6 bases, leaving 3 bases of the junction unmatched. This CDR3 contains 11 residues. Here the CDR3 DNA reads TGCAGTGCAACACAGGGGGACATTCAGTACTTC. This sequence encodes CSATQGDIQYF.

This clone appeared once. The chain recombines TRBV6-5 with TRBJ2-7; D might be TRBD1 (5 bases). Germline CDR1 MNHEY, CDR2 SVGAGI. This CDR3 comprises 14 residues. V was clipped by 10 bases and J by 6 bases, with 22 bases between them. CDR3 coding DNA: TGTGCCACCACAAAAGCGCAGGGAACCCTCGAGCAGTACTTC. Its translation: CATTKAQGTLEQYF.

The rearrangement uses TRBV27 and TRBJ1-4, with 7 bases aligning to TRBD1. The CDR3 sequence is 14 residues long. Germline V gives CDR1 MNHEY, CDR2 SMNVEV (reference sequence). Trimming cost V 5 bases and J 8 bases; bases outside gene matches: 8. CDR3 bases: TGTGCCAGCAGTCATCGGGACAGTTTCGAAAAACTGTTTTTT. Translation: CASSHRDSFEKLFF.

CDR3 DNA: TGCGCCAGCAGACCCTTGGACAGACAAGAGACCCAGTACTTC. It encodes CASRPLDRQETQYF. The V and J genes are TRBV5-1 and TRBJ2-5, with D perhaps TRBD1 (6 bases). Germline values: CDR1 SGHRS, CDR2 YFSETQ. The CDR3 is 14 amino acids. Between the trimmed V and J ends, which lost 5 bases and 2 bases, there was a span of 13 bases.

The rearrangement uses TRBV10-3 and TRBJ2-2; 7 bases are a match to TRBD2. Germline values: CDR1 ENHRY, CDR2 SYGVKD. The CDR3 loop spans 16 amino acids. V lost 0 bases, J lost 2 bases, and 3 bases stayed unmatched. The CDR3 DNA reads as TGTGCCATCAGTGAGTCTGCGGGAGTCAACACCGGGGAGCTGTTTTTT. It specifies CAISESAGVNTGELFF.

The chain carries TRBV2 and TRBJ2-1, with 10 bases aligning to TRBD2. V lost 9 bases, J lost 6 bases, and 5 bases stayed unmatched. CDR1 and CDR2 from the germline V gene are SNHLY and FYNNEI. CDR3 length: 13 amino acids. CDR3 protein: CASSLAGSNEQFF. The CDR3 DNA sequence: TGTGCCAGTTCACTAGCGGGGAGCAATGAGCAGTTCTTC.

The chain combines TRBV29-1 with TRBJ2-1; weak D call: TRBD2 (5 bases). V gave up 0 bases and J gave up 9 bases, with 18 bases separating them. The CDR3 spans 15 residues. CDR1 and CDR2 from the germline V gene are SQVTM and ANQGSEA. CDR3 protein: CSVEDPSAGWGEQFF. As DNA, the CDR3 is TGCAGCGTTGAAGATCCCTCTGCGGGCTGGGGTGAGCAGTTCTTC.

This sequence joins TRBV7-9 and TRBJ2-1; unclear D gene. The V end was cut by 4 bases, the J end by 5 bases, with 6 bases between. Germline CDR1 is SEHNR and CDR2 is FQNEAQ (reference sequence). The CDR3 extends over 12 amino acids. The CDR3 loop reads CASSSLHNEQFF. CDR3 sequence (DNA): TGTGCCAGCAGCTCCCTTCACAATGAGCAGTTCTTC.

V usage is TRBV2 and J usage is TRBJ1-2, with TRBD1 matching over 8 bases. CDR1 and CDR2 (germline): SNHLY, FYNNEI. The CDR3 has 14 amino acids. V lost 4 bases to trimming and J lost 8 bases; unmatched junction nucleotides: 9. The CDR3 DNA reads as TGTGCCAGCAGTGGGCCGACAGGGACAGGCGGCTACACCTTC. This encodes CASSGPTGTGGYTF.

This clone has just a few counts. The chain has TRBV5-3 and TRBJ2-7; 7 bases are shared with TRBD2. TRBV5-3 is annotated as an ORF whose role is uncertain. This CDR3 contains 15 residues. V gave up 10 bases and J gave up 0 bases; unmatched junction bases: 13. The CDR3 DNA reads TGTGCCGCGGCAAGGGTGGAGCGGGACTCCTACGAGCAGTACTTC. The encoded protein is CAAARVERDSYEQYF.

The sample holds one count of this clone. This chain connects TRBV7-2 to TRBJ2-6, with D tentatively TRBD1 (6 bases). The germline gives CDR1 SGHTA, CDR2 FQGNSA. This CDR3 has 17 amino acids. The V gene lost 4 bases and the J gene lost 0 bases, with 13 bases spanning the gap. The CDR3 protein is CASSWGHRSSGANVLTF. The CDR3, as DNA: TGTGCCAGCAGCTGGGGACACCGAAGCTCTGGGGCCAACGTCCTGACTTTC.

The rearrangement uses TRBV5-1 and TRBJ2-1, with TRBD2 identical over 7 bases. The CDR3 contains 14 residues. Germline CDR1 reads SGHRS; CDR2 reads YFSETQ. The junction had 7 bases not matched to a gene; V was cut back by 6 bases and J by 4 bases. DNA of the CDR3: TGCGCCAGCACCCGGGGGGACTCATACAATGAGCAGTTCTTC. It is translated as CASTRGDSYNEQFF.